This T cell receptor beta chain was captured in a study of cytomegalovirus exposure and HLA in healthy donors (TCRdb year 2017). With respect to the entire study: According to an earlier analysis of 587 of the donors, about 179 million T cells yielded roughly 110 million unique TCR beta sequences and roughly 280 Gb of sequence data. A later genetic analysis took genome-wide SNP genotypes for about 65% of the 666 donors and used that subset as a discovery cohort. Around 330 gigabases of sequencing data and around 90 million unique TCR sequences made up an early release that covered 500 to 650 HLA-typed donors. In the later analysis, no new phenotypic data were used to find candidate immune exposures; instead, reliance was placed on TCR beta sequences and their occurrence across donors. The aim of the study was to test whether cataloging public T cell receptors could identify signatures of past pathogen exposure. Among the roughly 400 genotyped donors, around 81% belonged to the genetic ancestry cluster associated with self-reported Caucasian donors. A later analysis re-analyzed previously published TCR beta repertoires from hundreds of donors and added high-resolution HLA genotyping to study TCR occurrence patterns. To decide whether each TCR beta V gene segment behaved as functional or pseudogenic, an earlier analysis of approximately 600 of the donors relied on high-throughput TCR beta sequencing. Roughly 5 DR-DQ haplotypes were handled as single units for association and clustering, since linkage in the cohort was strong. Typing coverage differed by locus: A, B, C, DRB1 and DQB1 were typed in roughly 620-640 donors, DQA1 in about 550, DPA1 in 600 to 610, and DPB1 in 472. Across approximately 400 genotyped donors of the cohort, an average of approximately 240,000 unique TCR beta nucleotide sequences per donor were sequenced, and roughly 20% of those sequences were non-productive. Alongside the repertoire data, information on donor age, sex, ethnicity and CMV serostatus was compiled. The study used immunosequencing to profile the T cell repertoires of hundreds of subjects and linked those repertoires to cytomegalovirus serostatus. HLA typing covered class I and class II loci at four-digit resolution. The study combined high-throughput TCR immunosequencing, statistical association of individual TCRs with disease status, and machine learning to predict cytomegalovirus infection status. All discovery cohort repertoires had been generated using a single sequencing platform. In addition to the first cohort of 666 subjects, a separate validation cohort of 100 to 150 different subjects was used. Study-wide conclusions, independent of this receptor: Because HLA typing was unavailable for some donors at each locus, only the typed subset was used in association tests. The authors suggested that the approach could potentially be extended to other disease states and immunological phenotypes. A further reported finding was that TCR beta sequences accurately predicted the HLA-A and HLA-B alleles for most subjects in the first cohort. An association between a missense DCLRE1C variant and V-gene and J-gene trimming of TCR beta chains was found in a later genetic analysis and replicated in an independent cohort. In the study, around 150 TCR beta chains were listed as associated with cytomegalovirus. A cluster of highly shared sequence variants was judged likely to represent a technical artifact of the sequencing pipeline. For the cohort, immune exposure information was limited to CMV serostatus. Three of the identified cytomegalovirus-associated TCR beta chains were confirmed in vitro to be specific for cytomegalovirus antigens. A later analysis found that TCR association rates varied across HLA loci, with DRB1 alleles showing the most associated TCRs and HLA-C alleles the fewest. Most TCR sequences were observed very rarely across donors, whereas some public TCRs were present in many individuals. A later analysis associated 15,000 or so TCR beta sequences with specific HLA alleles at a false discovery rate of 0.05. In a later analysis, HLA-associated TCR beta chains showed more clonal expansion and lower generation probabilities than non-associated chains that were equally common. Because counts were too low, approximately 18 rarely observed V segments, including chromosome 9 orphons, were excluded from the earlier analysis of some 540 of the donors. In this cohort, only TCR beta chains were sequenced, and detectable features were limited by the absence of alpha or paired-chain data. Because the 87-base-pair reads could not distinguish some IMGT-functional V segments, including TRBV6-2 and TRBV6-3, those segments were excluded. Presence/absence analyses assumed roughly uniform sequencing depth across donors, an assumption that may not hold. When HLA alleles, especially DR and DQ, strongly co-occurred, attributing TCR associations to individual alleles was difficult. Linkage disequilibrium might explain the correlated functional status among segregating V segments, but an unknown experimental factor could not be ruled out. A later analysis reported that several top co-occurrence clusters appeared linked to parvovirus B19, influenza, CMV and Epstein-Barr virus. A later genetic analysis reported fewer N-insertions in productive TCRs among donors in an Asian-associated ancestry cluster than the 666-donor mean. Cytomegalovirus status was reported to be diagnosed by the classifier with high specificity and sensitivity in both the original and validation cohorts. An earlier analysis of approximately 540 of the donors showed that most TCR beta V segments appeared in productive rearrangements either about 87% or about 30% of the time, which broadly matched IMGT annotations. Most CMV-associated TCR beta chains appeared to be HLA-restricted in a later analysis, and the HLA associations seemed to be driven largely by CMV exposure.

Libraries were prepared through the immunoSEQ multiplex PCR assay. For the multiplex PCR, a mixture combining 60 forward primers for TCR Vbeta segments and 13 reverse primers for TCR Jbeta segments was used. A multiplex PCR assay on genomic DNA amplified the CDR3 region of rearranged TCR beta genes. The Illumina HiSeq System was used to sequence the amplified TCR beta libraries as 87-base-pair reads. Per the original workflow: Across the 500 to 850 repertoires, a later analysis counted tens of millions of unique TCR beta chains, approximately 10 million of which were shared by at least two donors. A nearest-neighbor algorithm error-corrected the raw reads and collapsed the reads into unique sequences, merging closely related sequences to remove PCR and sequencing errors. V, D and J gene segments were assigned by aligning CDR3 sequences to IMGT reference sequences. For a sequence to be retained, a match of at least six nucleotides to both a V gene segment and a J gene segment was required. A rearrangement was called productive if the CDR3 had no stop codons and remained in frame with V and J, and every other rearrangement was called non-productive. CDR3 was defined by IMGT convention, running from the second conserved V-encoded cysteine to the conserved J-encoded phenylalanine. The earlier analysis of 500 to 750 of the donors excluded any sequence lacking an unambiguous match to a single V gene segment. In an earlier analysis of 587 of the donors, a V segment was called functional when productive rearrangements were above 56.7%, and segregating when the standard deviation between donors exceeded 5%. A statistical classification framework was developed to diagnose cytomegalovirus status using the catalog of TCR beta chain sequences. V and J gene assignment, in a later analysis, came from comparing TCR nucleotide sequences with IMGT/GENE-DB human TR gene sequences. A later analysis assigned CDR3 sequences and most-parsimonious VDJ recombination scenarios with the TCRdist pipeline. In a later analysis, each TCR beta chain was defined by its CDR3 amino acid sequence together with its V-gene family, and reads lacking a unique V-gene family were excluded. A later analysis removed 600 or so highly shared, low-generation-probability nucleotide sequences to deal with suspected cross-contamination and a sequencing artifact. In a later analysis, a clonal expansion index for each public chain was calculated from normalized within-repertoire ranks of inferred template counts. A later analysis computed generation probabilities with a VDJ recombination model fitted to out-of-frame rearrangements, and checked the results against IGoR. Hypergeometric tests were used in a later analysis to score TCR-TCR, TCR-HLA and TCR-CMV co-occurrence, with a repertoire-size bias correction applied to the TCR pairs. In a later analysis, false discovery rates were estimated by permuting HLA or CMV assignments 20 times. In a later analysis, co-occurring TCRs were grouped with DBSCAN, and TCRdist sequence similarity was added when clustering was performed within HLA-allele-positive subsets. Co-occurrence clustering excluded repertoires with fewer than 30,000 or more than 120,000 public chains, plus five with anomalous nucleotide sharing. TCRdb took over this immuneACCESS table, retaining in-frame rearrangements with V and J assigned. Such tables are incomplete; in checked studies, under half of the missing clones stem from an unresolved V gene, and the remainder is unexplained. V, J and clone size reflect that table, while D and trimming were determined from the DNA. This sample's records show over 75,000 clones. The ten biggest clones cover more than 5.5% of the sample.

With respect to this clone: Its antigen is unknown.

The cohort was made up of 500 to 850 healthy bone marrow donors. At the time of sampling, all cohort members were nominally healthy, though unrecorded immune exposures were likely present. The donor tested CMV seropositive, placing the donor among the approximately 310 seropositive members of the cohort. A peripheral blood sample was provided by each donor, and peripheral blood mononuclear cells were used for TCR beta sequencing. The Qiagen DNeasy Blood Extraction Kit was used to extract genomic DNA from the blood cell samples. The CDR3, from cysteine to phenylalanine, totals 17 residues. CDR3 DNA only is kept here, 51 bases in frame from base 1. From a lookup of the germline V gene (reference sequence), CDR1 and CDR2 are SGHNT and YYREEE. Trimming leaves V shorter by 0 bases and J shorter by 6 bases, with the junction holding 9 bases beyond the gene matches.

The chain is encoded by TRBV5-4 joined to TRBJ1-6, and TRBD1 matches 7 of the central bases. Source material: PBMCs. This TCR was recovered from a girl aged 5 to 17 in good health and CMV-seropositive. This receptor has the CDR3 CASSLGPTGTVNSPLHF. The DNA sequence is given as TGTGCCAGCAGCTTGGGGCCCACCGGGACAGTTAATTCACCCCTCCACTTT.